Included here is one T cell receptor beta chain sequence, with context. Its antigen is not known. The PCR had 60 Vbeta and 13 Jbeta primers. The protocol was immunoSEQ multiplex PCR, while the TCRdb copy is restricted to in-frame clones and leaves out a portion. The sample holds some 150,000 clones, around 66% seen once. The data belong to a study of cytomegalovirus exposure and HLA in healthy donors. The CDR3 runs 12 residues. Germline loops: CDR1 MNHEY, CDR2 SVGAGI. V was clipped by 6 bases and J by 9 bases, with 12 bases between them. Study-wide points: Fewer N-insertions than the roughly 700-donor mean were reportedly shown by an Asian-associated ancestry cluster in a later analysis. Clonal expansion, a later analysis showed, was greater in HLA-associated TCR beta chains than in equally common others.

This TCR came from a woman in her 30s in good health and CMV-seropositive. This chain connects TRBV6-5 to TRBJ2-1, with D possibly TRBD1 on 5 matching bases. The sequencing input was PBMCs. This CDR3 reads CASRKGVGEQFF. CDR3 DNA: TGTGCCAGCAGGAAAGGGGTGGGTGAGCAGTTCTTC.